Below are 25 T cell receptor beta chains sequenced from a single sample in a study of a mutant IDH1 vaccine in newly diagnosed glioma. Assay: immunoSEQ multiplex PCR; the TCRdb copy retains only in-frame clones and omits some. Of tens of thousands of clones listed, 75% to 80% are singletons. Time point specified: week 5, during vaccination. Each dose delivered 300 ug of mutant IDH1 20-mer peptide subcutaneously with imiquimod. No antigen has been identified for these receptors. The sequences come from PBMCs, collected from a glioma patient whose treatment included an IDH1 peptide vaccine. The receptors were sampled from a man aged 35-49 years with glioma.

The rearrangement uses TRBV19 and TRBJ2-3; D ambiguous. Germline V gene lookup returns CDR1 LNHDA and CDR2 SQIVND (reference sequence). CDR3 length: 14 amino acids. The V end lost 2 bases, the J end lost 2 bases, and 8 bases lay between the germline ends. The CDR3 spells CASSISPVTDTQYF. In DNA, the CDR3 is TGTGCCAGTAGTATATCCCCAGTCACAGATACGCAGTATTTT.

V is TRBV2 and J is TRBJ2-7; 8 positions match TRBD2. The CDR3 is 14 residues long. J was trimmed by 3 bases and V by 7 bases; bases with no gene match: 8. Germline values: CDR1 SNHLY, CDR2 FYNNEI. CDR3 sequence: CASTGVAGYYEQYF. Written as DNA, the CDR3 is TGTGCCAGCACAGGAGTAGCGGGGTACTACGAGCAGTACTTC.

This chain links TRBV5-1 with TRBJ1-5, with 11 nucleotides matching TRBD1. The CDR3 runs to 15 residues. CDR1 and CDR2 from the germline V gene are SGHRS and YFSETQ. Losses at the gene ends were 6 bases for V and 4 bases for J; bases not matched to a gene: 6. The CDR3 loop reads CASKVGTGGNQPQHF. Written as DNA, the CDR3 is TGCGCCAGCAAGGTGGGGACAGGGGGGAATCAGCCCCAGCATTTT.

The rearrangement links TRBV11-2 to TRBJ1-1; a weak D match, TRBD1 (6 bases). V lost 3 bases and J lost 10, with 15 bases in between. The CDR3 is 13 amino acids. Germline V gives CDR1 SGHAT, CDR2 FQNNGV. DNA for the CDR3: TGTGCCAGCAGCTTTGTCGGTACAGGGACAGCTTTCTTT. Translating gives CASSFVGTGTAFF.

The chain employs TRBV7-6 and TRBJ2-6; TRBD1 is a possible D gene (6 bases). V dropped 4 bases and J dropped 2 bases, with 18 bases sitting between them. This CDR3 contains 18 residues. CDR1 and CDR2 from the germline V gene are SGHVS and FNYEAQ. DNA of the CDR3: TGTGCCAGCAGCTCGGGACACTCCGGCCTGCCTGGGGCCAACGTCCTGACTTTC. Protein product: CASSSGHSGLPGANVLTF.

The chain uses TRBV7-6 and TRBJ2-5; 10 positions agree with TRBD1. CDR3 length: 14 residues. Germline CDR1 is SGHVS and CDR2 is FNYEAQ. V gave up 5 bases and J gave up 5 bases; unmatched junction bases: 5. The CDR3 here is CASSETGGLETQYF. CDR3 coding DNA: TGTGCCAGCAGCGAGACAGGGGGCTTGGAGACCCAGTACTTC. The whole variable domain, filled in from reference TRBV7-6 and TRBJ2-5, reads GAGVSQSPRYKVTKRGQDVALRCDPISGHVSLYWYRQALGQGPEFLTYFNYEAQQDKSGLPNDRFSAERPEGSISTLTIQRTEQRDSAMYRCASSETGGLETQYFGPGTRLLVL.

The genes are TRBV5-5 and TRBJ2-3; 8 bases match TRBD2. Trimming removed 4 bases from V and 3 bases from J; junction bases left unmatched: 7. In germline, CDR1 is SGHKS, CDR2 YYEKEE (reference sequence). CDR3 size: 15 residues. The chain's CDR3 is CASSATGGRTDTQYF. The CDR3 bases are TGTGCCAGCAGCGCCACGGGGGGGCGGACAGATACGCAGTATTTT.

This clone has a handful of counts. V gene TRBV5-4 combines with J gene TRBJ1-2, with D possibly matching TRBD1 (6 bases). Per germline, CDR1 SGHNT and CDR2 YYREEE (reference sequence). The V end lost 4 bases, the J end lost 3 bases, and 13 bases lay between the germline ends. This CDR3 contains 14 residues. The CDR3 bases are TGTGCCAGCAGCCCAGAGCAGGGGTACTATGGCTACACCTTC. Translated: CASSPEQGYYGYTF.

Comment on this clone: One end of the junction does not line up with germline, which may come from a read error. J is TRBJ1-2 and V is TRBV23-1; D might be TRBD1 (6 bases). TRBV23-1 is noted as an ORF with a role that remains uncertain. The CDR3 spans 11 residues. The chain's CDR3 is CASSPDRFRAF. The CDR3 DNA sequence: TGCGCCAGCAGTCCCGACAGGTTTAGGGCCTTC.

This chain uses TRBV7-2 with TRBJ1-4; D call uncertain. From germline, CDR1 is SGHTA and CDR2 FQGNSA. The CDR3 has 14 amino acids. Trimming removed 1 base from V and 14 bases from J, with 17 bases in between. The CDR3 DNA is TGTGCCAGCAGCTTAGAAAATTGGGGTCGTGTTCTGTTTTTT. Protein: CASSLENWGRVLFF.

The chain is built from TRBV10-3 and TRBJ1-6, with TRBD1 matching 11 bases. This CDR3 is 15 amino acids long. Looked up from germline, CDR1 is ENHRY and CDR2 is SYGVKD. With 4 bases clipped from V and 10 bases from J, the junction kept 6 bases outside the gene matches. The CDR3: CAISGGTGGMSPLHF. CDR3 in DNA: TGTGCCATCAGTGGGGGGACAGGGGGAATGTCACCCCTCCACTTT.

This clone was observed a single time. For the CDR3, the DNA is TGTGCCAGCAGTAAGCAGGGTAGCACTGAAGCTTTCTTT. It encodes CASSKQGSTEAFF. This rearrangement joins TRBV25-1 to TRBJ1-1; D possibly corresponds to TRBD1 (5 bases). Trimming left V 5 bases short and J 4 bases short, with 11 bases between. This CDR3 spans 13 amino acids. Germline assignment: CDR1 MGHDK and CDR2 SYGVNS.

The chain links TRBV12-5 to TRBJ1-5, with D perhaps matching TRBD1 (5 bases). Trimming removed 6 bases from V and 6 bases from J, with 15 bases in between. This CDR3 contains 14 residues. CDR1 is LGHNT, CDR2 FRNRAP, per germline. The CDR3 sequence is CASGPAQGSQPQHF. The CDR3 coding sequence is TGTGCTAGTGGCCCCGCGCAGGGCAGTCAGCCCCAGCATTTT.

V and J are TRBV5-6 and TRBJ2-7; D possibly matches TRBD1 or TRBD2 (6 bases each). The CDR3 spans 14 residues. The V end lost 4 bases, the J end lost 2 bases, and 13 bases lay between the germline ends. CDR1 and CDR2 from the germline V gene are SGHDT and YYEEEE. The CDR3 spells CASSHSGGPYEQYF. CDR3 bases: TGTGCCAGCAGCCACAGTGGGGGGCCCTACGAGCAGTACTTC.

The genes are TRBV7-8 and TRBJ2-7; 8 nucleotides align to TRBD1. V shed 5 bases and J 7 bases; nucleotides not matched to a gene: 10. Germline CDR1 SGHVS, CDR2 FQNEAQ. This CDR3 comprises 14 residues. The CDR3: CASSEDRVWGEQYF. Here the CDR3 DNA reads TGTGCCAGCAGCGAGGACAGGGTATGGGGGGAGCAGTACTTC.

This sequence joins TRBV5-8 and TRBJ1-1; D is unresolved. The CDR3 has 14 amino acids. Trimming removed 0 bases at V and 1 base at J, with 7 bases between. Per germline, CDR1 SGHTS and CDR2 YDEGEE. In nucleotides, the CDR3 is TGTGCCAGCAGCTTGGACGGAACGAACACTGAAGCTTTCTTT. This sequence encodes CASSLDGTNTEAFF.

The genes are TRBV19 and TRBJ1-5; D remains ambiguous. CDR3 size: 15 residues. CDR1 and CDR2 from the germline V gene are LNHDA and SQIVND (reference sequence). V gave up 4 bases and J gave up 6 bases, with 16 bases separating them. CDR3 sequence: CASSRSRDWTQPQHF. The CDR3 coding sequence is TGTGCCAGTAGTAGGTCACGCGACTGGACTCAGCCCCAGCATTTT.

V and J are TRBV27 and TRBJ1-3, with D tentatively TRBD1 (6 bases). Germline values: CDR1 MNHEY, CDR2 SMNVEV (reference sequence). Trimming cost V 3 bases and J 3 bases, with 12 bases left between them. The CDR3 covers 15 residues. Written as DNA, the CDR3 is TGTGCCAGCAGTTTGTCAGGGGCAGGTGGAAACACCATATATTTT. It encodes CASSLSGAGGNTIYF.

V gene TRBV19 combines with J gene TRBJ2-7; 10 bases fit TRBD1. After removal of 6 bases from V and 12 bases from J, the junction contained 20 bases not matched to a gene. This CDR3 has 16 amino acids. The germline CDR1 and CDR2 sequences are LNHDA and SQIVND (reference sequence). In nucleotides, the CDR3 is TGTGCCAGTAGCCCAAGATGGGACAGGGGCGACCCCGCACCGTACTTC. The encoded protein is CASSPRWDRGDPAPYF.

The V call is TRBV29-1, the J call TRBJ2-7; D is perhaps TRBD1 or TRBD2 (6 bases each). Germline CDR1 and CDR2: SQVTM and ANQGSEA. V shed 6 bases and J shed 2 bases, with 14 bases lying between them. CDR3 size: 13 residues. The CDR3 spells CSVKKGEAYEQYF. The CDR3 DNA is TGCAGCGTAAAAAAGGGGGAGGCCTACGAGCAGTACTTC.

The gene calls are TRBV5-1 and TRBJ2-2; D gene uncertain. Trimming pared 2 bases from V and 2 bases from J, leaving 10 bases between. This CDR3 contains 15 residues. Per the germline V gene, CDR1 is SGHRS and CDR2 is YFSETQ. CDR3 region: CASSFLGPNTGELFF. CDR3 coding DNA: TGCGCCAGCAGCTTTCTAGGGCCTAACACCGGGGAGCTGTTTTTT.

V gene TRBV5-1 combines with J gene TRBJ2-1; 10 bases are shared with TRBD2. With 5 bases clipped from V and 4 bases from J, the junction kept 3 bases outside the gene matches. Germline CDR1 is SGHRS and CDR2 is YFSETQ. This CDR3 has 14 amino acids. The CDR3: CASSGLAVYNEQFF. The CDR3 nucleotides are TGCGCCAGCAGTGGACTAGCGGTTTACAATGAGCAGTTCTTC. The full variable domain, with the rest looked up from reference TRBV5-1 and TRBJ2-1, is KAGVTQTPRYLIKTRGQQVTLSCSPISGHRSVSWYQQTPGQGLQFLFEYFSETQRNKGNFPGRFSGRQFSNSRSEMNVSTLELGDSALYLCASSGLAVYNEQFFGPGTRLTVL.

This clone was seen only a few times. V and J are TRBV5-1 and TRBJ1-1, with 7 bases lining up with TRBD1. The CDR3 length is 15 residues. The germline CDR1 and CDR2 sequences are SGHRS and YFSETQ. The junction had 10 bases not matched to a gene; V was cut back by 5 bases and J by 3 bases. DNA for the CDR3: TGCGCCAGCAGGTATACAGGGGCGACGCACACTGAAGCTTTCTTT. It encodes CASRYTGATHTEAFF.

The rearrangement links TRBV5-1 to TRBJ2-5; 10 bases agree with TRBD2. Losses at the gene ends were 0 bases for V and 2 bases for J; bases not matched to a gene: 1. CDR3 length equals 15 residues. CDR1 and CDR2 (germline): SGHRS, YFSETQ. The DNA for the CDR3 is TGCGCCAGCAGCTTGGAACTAGCGGGGCAAGAGACCCAGTACTTC. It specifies CASSLELAGQETQYF.

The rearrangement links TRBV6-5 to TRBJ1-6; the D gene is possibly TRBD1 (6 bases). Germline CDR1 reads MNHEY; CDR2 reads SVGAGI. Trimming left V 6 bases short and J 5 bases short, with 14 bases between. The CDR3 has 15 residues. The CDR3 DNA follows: TGTGCCAGCAGCCAGAGCAGGGGCCATAATTCACCCCTCCACTTT. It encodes CASSQSRGHNSPLHF.